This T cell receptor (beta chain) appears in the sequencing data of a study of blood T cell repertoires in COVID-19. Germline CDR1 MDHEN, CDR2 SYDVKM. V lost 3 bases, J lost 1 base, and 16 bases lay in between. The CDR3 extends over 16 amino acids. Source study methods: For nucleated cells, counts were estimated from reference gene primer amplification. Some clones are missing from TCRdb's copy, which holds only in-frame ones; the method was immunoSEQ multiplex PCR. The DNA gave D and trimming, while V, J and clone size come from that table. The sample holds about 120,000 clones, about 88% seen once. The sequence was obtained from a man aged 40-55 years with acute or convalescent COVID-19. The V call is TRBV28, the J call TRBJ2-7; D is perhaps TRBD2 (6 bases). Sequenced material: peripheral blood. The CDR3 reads CASSFLGGRRSYEQYF. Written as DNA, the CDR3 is TGTGCCAGCAGTTTCCTTGGGGGGAGGAGATCCTACGAGCAGTACTTC.